Below, 22 T cell receptor beta chains from the same sample are listed, as sequenced in a study of CD8 T cells in ankylosing spondylitis. Study-level findings and limits: What appeared characteristic of ankylosing spondylitis blood was a TCR beta motif of seven to nine highly homologous variants.

A single record per CDR3 protein comes from TCRdb applying MiXCR to the 5' RACE reads. The data contain about 220,000 distinct CDR3 sequences, 7% to 8% of them singletons. These receptors' antigens are unknown. Specimen: blood, either unsorted or a sorted T cell fraction (not recorded which). All receptors come from a male donor with ankylosing spondylitis.

This clonotype came up many times. V usage is TRBV4-3 and J usage is TRBJ2-3, with TRBD2 identical over 7 bases. Germline CDR1 and CDR2: LGHNA and YSLEER. With V trimmed by 0 bases and J by 2 bases, 8 bases remained unmatched. The CDR3 length is 17 residues. The CDR3 is CASSQDSDSGYTDTQYF. CDR3 DNA sequence: TGCGCCAGCAGCCAAGATTCGGATAGCGGGTACACAGATACGCAGTATTTT.

As regards this clonotype: This may stem from a read error, because a much larger clone lies one nucleotide away. V usage is TRBV6-5 and J usage is TRBJ1-5; TRBD1 matches at 7 bases. CDR3 length equals 14 residues. The J segment lost 11 bases and the V segment lost 0 bases, leaving 7 bases of the junction unmatched. Germline CDR1 reads MNHEY; CDR2 reads SVGAGI. In DNA, the CDR3 is TGTGCCAGCAGTTACTCAGATCTACAGGGGACCCAGCATTTT. Protein sequence: CASSYSDLQGTQHF.

This clonotype was found a few times. The chain joins TRBV5-1 to TRBJ1-1; D ambiguous. Germline V lookup: CDR1 SGHRS, CDR2 YFSETQ. The V end lost 3 bases, the J end lost 0 bases, and 15 bases lay between the germline ends. This CDR3 has 16 amino acids. CDR3 bases: TGCGCCAGCAGCTCCCCCGGTTTCAACATGAACACTGAAGCTTTCTTT. Its translation: CASSSPGFNMNTEAFF.

This clonotype has at least ten counts. V usage is TRBV20-1 and J usage is TRBJ2-7; perhaps TRBD1 as D (6 bases). There are 15 residues in the CDR3. Trimming took off 5 bases at V and 1 base at J, with 18 bases between the two ends. Germline loops: CDR1 DFQATT, CDR2 SNEGSKA (reference sequence). The CDR3 coding sequence is TGCAGTGCTTGGGGCCCTGACAGGACGTCCTACGAGCAGTACTTC. It codes for CSAWGPDRTSYEQYF.

This clonotype was counted at least ten times. The genes are TRBV25-1 and TRBJ2-2; D is undetermined. This CDR3 comprises 11 residues. V dropped 10 bases and J dropped 4 bases, with 7 bases sitting between them. Looked up from germline, CDR1 is MGHDK and CDR2 is SYGVNS. The CDR3 region has the DNA TGTGCCACCGGGTTCACCGGGGAGCTGTTTTTT. Its translation: CATGFTGELFF.

This clonotype occurred many times. This chain uses TRBV5-1 with TRBJ1-4; D call uncertain. The CDR3 is 13 residues long. The germline V gene encodes CDR1 SGHRS and CDR2 YFSETQ. With 4 bases removed from V and 5 bases from J, the gap between germline ends came to 9 bases. Here the CDR3 DNA reads TGCGCCAGCAGCCCCAACGGGAATGAAAAACTGTTTTTT. Amino acid sequence: CASSPNGNEKLFF.

This clonotype was picked up many times. The genes are TRBV27 and TRBJ1-2; D gene ambiguous. Germline CDR1 reads MNHEY; CDR2 reads SMNVEV (reference sequence). Between the trimmed V and J ends, which lost 6 bases and 8 bases, there was a span of 19 bases. The CDR3 consists of 14 residues. The CDR3 loop is CASSPFGPSGGYTF. The CDR3 DNA follows: TGTGCCAGCAGCCCATTTGGACCCTCCGGGGGCTACACCTTC.

There are many counts of this clonotype. The chain has TRBV28 and TRBJ2-2, with a possible D match to TRBD1 (6 bases). The CDR3 spans 15 residues. CDR1 and CDR2 from the germline V gene are MDHEN and SYDVKM. V was clipped by 4 bases and J by 6 bases, with 15 bases between them. The CDR3 protein is CASSSWTEEAGELFF. CDR3 nucleotide sequence: TGTGCCAGCAGTTCCTGGACAGAAGAAGCCGGGGAGCTGTTTTTT.

This clonotype came up many times. The V call is TRBV12-3 or TRBV12-4, the J call TRBJ1-6, with D hard to call. Trimming removed 7 bases at V and 7 bases at J, with 17 bases between. The CDR3 is 15 amino acids. CDR3 in amino acids: CASMRGRNSNSPLHF. Here the CDR3 DNA reads TGTGCCAGCATGCGAGGCAGGAACTCAAATTCACCCCTCCACTTT.

This clonotype was recorded a few times. This chain uses TRBV25-1 with TRBJ2-1, with D unresolved. Germline V gene lookup returns CDR1 MGHDK and CDR2 SYGVNS. V lost 2 bases to trimming and J lost 6 bases, with 11 bases between them. The CDR3 has 14 amino acids. This chain's CDR3 is CASSELRLGNEQFF. Here the CDR3 DNA reads TGTGCCAGCAGTGAACTCAGGTTGGGCAATGAGCAGTTCTTC.

Note on this clonotype: Mismatch with germline at one junction end may stem from a read error. V gene TRBV10-3 combines with J gene TRBJ2-3, with TRBD2 matching over 14 bases. CDR1 is ENHRY, CDR2 SYGVKD, per germline. The length of the CDR3 is 16 residues. CDR3 in DNA: TGTGCCAGCCGACTAGCGGGGGGGTCTAGCACAGATTCGCAGTATTTT. As protein: CASRLAGGSSTDSQYF.

This clonotype appeared a few times. It may be a read error: a sequence one base away is much more abundant. V and J are TRBV27 and TRBJ1-1; possible D gene TRBD1, 6 bases. This CDR3 region has 14 residues. Germline V lookup: CDR1 MNHEY, CDR2 SMNVEV (reference sequence). The DNA of the CDR3 is TGTGCCAGCAGTTTGGGGGGGCTGAACACTGAAGCTTCCTTT. Its protein product is CASSLGGLNTEASF.

The chain couples TRBV28 to TRBJ1-2; 8 bases align to TRBD1. Germline CDR1 MDHEN, CDR2 SYDVKM. This CDR3 is built from 15 residues. Trimming removed 3 bases from V and 4 bases from J; junction bases left unmatched: 7. The CDR3 is CASSFIQGAAYGYTF. In DNA, the CDR3 is TGTGCCAGCAGTTTTATCCAGGGGGCGGCCTATGGCTACACCTTC.

This clonotype occurred many times. This rearrangement joins TRBV29-1 to TRBJ2-3; TRBD1 matches 7 bases. Losses at the gene ends were 7 bases for V and 3 bases for J; bases not matched to a gene: 7. The germline gives CDR1 SQVTM, CDR2 ANQGSEA. CDR3 length equals 13 residues. CDR3: CSAVTGETDTQYF. The CDR3 coding sequence is TGCAGCGCCGTTACAGGGGAAACAGATACGCAGTATTTT.

The chain has TRBV19 and TRBJ1-1; possible D gene TRBD1, 6 bases. In germline, CDR1 is LNHDA, CDR2 SQIVND (reference sequence). The CDR3 totals 15 residues. The germline V and J ends were trimmed by 4 bases and 1 base, with 13 bases remaining between them. Here the CDR3 reads CASSNTGGGNTEAFF. CDR3 bases: TGTGCCAGTAGTAATACCGGAGGGGGGAACACTGAAGCTTTCTTT.

This clonotype has ten or more counts. V gene TRBV3-1 combines with J gene TRBJ2-5; 7 bases map to TRBD2. The CDR3 has 15 residues. Per germline, CDR1 LGHDT and CDR2 YNNKEL (reference sequence). V trimming: 1 base; J trimming: 1 base; junction bases outside the gene matches: 3. The CDR3 loop is CASSQGTRSQETQYF. The DNA of the CDR3 is TGTGCCAGCAGCCAAGGGACTAGGTCCCAAGAGACCCAGTACTTC.

The table lists this clonotype with many counts. The CDR3 region is CSARDFGGEVNEQFF. CDR3 nucleotides: TGCAGTGCTAGAGATTTCGGGGGAGAGGTCAATGAGCAGTTCTTC. This rearrangement joins TRBV20-1 to TRBJ2-1, with a possible D match to TRBD2 (6 bases). V was pared by 0 bases and J by 6 bases, with 15 bases between. The CDR3 length is 15 residues. CDR1 is DFQATT, CDR2 SNEGSKA, per germline (reference sequence).

This clonotype has ten or more counts. The chain links TRBV25-1 to TRBJ2-4, with D possibly being TRBD2 (6 bases). V gave up 6 bases and J gave up 7 bases, with 7 bases separating them. Germline CDR1 and CDR2: MGHDK and SYGVNS. CDR3 size: 11 residues. CDR3 amino acids: CASREGNIQYF. In nucleotides, the CDR3 is TGTGCCAGCAGGGAGGGGAACATTCAGTACTTC. The variable domain in full, completed from reference TRBV25-1 and TRBJ2-4, reads EADIYQTPRYLVIGTGKKITLECSQTMGHDKMYWYQQDPGMELHLIHYSYGVNSTEKGDLSSESTVSRIRTEHFPLTLESARPSHTSQYLCASREGNIQYFGAGTRLSVL.

This chain joins TRBV7-9 and TRBJ1-2; D remains ambiguous. CDR1 is SEHNR and CDR2 is FQNEAQ in the germline V gene (reference sequence). Trimming removed 4 bases from V and 4 bases from J, with 10 bases in between. This CDR3 is built from 13 residues. The CDR3 spells CASSSGSAYGYTF. CDR3 nucleotide sequence: TGTGCCAGCAGCTCGGGCAGCGCCTATGGCTACACCTTC.

This clonotype occurred many times. The gene calls are TRBV7-8 and TRBJ1-5, with D perhaps matching TRBD1 (6 bases). The CDR3 is 15 residues long. CDR1 SGHVS and CDR2 FQNEAQ come from the germline V gene. V was cut by 5 bases and J by 4 bases, with 15 bases left in between. The CDR3 spells CASSLGQSVNQPQHF. Here the CDR3 DNA reads TGTGCCAGCAGCCTTGGACAGTCAGTTAATCAGCCCCAGCATTTT.

The table lists this clonotype with a few counts. The V gene is TRBV6-1, the J gene TRBJ2-5; tentatively, D is TRBD2 (7 bases). From germline, CDR1 is MNHNS and CDR2 SASEGT. V gave up 6 bases and J gave up 6 bases, with 17 bases separating them. There are 14 residues in the CDR3. CDR3 DNA sequence: TGTGCCAGCAGCCGGGGGGCGGGATTAAAGACCCAGTACTTC. Translated, it gives CASSRGAGLKTQYF.

This clonotype came up a few times. An end of the junction differs from the germline gene, which may be a read error. This chain joins TRBV24-1 and TRBJ1-1; no reliable D call. This CDR3 is 11 amino acids long. Germline CDR1 and CDR2: KGHDR and SFDVKD. CDR3 loop: CATSEGAEAFF. CDR3 in DNA: TGTGCCACGAGTGAGGGTGCTGAAGCTTTCTTT.